The sequence of this T cell receptor (beta chain) was determined in a study of tumor-infiltrating lymphocytes in primary liver carcinoma (dated by TCRdb to 2015 to 2018). At the level of the whole study: Of the five patients (three men and two women, aged 30 to 69 years), four had hepatocellular carcinoma and one had combined HCC and intrahepatic cholangiocarcinoma. The tumors of the five patients were staged as T1-T3 N0M0, with maximum diameters ranging from roughly 4 to 11 cm. Roughly 3.65 to 7.13 million productive TCRbeta reads were obtained per sample, and no significant difference in read depth was found between tissue types. Across five regions of each liver tumor, along with adjacent normal tissue and blood, the study brought together TCRbeta repertoire sequencing, expression microarrays and whole-exome sequencing. A total of around 35 specimens from 5 patients went through TCRbeta repertoire sequencing, namely 25 tumor regions, 5 adjacent noncancerous liver tissues and 5 peripheral blood samples. The 25 or so tumor region samples were profiled with Agilent mRNA microarrays so that TCRbeta repertoire diversity could be related to the local molecular phenotype. Technical replicate repertoires showed high reproducibility, with mean shared-clone rates around 0.91 and correlation coefficients above 0.95.

TCRbeta-specific cDNA was reverse-transcribed from 500 ng total RNA using a constant-region primer and ProtoScript II reverse transcriptase. The TCRbeta libraries were prepared through three rounds of nested multiplex PCR following a slightly modified ARM-PCR procedure. Multiplex TRBV1-TRBV30 forward primers and a Cbeta reverse primer were used in the first two PCR rounds, each of which was run for about 10 cycles. Sample barcodes and Illumina adapters were added in a final 25-cycle PCR with Deep VentR polymerase. Amplicons of 200-500 bp were gel-purified with a QIAquick gel extraction kit before sequencing. TCRbeta amplicons were sequenced on an Illumina HiSeq 2500 with 250-bp paired-end reads. Under the source paper's analysis protocol: Quality trimming of reads was performed with Trimmomatic v0.33, and paired reads were merged with FLASH v1.2.11 so that full CDR3 sequences could be recovered. V, D and J germline segments were assigned to the rearranged TCRbeta sequences using MiGEC v1.2.1b. VDJtools v1.0.0 computed clonotype statistics and Shannon-Wiener diversity indices. To cut down on sampling bias, every analysis after diversity analysis relied on just the 250 most abundant clonotypes from each sample. TCRdb took the public reads, trimmed them with fastp at Q25, ran MiXCR for clone calling and kept in-frame beta chains. Each CDR3 protein appears once, grouped with its most common genes and DNA. The authors' filters were not applied to this entry. A total of about 22,000 distinct CDR3 sequences appear in this sample, around 84% of them only once. The top ten hold 35% of the sample.

Total RNA and DNA were co-extracted without cell sorting from approximately 22-30 mg of bulk tissue using the AllPrep DNA/RNA mini kit. Surgical resection was performed in China between late 2015 and early 2016 on a handful of patients with histopathologically diagnosed primary liver carcinoma. Patients had chronic HBV infection and were treatment-naive at sampling. Five spatially separated regions were sampled per tumor: superior, inferior, left-lateral and right-lateral poles, plus the tumor centre. Histological examination found more than 85% viable tumor cells in every tumor sample. Fresh tumor and adjacent tissue pieces were bisected, with one half stored in RNAlater at -80 degrees C and the other half sent for histology. The CDR3 runs 11 residues from the cysteine to the phenylalanine. Here the CDR3 DNA is all that survives: 33 bases in frame from base 1. CDR1 and CDR2 are drawn from the germline V gene: MNHEY, SVGAGI.

Study-wide conclusions, independent of this receptor: With just 4 to 6 patients in the study, the authors point out that the findings should be validated in a larger study. Bulk unsorted samples precluded comparing CD4+ and CD8+ T cell repertoires. Only the TCR beta chain was sequenced, which likely underestimates true repertoire diversity because unpaired alpha chains were not captured. Just about 8-25% of top clones turned up in all five regions of a tumor, which suggests spatial heterogeneity among tumor-infiltrating T cells. Repertoire overlap was higher between tumor regions (mean around 36%) than tumor-adjacent (around 17%) or tumor-blood (14%) pairs, consistent with antigen-driven expansion. The top 250 clones accounted for a significantly greater share of the repertoire in tumors than in blood (p = 0.039).

A word on this clonotype: This clone's antigen is unknown. At one end the junction does not follow the germline gene, possibly because of a read error.

The sequence came from a young woman with primary liver carcinoma and hepatitis B virus infection. Sequences were obtained from liver tumor tissue from sampling region 2. Per the publication, the cell subset or site label means: tumor region T2, inferior pole. The sequence is built from TRBV6-5 and TRBJ1-1; the D gene is not confidently resolved. The CDR3 here reads CASSYADIASF. The bases are TGTGCCAGCAGTTACGCAGATATAGCCTCCTTT.